This T cell receptor (beta chain) came from a study of blood T cell repertoires in COVID-19. Study in general: Acute and convalescent COVID-19 specimens originated in the United States, Italy and Spain. T cells, B-cell-depleted T cells, or PBMCs provided the cDNA or gDNA that served as material.

This CDR3 has 14 amino acids. In germline, CDR1 is SGHRS, CDR2 YFSETQ. V shed 0 bases and J shed 10 bases, with 14 bases lying between them. Authors' data handling: Amplifying reference gene primers gave estimates of nucleated cell counts. Assay used: immunoSEQ multiplex PCR; TCRdb lists only in-frame clones, some missing. The V and J calls and clone size come from that table; D and trimming were worked out from the DNA. The sample yields 70,000 or so clones, more than 70% seen once. Sequenced material: peripheral blood. This sequence originates from a man aged 50-59 years with COVID-19, enrolled during active disease. The chain employs TRBV5-1 and TRBJ2-1, with D tentatively TRBD2 (5 bases). CDR3 amino acids: CASSLVGLAREQFF. CDR3 nucleotide sequence: TGCGCCAGCAGCTTGGTTGGACTTGCTAGGGAGCAGTTCTTC.